This entry lists 9 T cell receptor beta chains sequenced from one sample in a study of blood T cell repertoires in COVID-19. The method was immunoSEQ multiplex PCR; TCRdb's version includes in-frame clones alone and lacks a portion of them. The data contain about 120,000 clones, less than 95% of them seen just once; the ten biggest clones take up 1.5% to 2%. The sequenced sample was peripheral blood. The receptors derive from a human donor with active COVID-19. The donor label of this sample is uncertain.

This clone came up a few times. The CDR3 loop is CASSLYRSSYEQYF. In nucleotides, the CDR3 is TGTGCCAGCAGCTTGTATAGGAGCTCCTACGAGCAGTACTTC. This sequence joins TRBV5-6 and TRBJ2-7; unclear D gene. There are 14 residues in the CDR3. Germline V gives CDR1 SGHDT, CDR2 YYEEEE. V was clipped by 1 base and J by 0 bases, with 8 bases between them.

This clone came up once. The chain links TRBV28 to TRBJ2-7; D unclear. The CDR3 contains 13 residues. V lost 2 bases and J lost 4, with 9 bases in between. Germline assignment: CDR1 MDHEN and CDR2 SYDVKM. CDR3 coding DNA: TGTGCCAGCAGTTTACCTCAGTCTTACGAGCAGTACTTC. This gives the protein CASSLPQSYEQYF. Full variable domain (rest looked up from reference TRBV28 and TRBJ2-7): DVKVTQSSRYLVKRTGEKVFLECVQDMDHENMFWYRQDPGLGLRLIYFSYDVKMKEKGDIPEGYSVSREKKERFSLILESASTNQTSMYLCASSLPQSYEQYFGPGTRLTVT.

The gene calls are TRBV25-1 and TRBJ2-1; perhaps TRBD2 as D (6 bases). The V gene lost 2 bases and the J gene lost 4 bases, with 18 bases spanning the gap. CDR1 and CDR2 from the germline V gene are MGHDK and SYGVNS. The CDR3 has 17 amino acids. The chain's CDR3 is CASSERAFAGIYNEQFF. The CDR3, as DNA: TGTGCCAGCAGTGAACGAGCCTTTGCGGGGATTTACAATGAGCAGTTCTTC.

CDR3 amino acids: CASSQDLGQGNTIYF. CDR3 nucleotide sequence: TGCGCCAGCAGCCAAGATCTTGGACAGGGGAACACCATATATTTT. The V call is TRBV4-3, the J call TRBJ1-3; 9 bases align to TRBD1. The CDR3 consists of 15 residues. With V trimmed by 0 bases and J by 7 bases, 4 bases remained unmatched. The germline gives CDR1 LGHNA, CDR2 YSLEER.

The chain uses TRBV24-1 and TRBJ2-5; possible D gene TRBD1, 6 bases. The CDR3 sequence is 14 residues long. Trimming removed 5 bases from V and 2 bases from J, with 11 bases in between. Germline V gene sequence: CDR1 KGHDR, CDR2 SFDVKD. CDR3 loop: CATSAAGEQETQYF. The DNA for the CDR3 is TGTGCCACCAGTGCGGCAGGGGAACAAGAGACCCAGTACTTC.

This clone came up once. This chain links TRBV10-3 with TRBJ1-4, with 8 bases that match TRBD1. V shed 10 bases, J shed 6 bases, and the junction held 13 bases outside the gene matches. Germline lookup yields CDR1 ENHRY and CDR2 SYGVKD. The CDR3 consists of 15 residues. The CDR3 sequence: CASKSGQGADEKLFF. CDR3 nucleotide sequence: TGTGCCAGCAAAAGTGGACAGGGAGCAGATGAAAAACTGTTTTTT.

The genes are TRBV19 and TRBJ2-7, with D possibly TRBD2 on 5 matching bases. CDR1 and CDR2 (germline): LNHDA, SQIVND (reference sequence). The length of the CDR3 is 14 residues. The V end lost 6 bases, the J end lost 4 bases, and 16 bases lay between the germline ends. The CDR3 coding sequence is TGTGCCAGTAGCCGAATTACCGGGATTTACGAGCAGTACTTC. Protein product: CASSRITGIYEQYF.

This clone was detected only a few times. The chain recombines TRBV2 with TRBJ2-4, with D possibly TRBD1 on 6 matching bases. Trimming shortened V by 5 bases and J by 0 bases, and 17 bases separated the two germline ends. The length of the CDR3 is 17 residues. Germline assignment: CDR1 SNHLY and CDR2 FYNNEI. CDR3 protein: CASSIQGPSLAKNIQYF. The CDR3 coding sequence is TGTGCCAGCAGTATTCAGGGGCCCTCTCTAGCCAAAAACATTCAGTACTTC.

This clone has more than one count but fewer than ten. The V gene is TRBV28, the J gene TRBJ1-6, with a possible D match to TRBD1 (5 bases). The CDR3 contains 14 residues. V lost 1 base and J 6 bases, leaving 7 bases between the germline ends. CDR1 is MDHEN and CDR2 is SYDVKM in the germline V gene. CDR3 DNA: TGTGCCAGCAGTTTATCAGGGTTTAATTCACCCCTCCACTTT. Its protein product is CASSLSGFNSPLHF.